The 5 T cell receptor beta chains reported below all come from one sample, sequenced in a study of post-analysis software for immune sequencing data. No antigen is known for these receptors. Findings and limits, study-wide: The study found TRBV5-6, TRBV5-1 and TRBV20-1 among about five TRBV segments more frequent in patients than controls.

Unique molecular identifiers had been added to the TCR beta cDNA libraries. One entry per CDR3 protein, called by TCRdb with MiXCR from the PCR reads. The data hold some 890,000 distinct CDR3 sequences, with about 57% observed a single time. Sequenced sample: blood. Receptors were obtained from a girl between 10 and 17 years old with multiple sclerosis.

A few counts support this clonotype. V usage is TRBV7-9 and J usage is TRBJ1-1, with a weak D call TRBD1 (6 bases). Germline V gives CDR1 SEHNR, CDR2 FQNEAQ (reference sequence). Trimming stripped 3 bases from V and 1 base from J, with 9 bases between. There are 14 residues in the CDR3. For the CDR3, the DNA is TGTGCCAGCAGCTTCGGACAGCAGAACACTGAAGCTTTCTTT. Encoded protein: CASSFGQQNTEAFF.

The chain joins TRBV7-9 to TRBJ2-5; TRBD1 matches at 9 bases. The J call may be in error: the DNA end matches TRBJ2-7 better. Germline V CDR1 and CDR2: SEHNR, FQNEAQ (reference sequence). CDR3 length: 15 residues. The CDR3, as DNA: TGTGCCAGCAGCCGTACAGGGGGCGCTTCCGCCGAGCAGTACTTC. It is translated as CASSRTGGASAEQYF.

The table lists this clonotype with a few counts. The CDR3 nucleotides read TGCGCCAGCAGCTTGGACAGGAACCAAGAGACCCAGTACTTC. This codes for CASSLDRNQETQYF. The V gene is TRBV5-1, the J gene TRBJ2-5; possible D gene TRBD1, 5 bases. Germline V gene sequence: CDR1 SGHRS, CDR2 YFSETQ. V lost 0 bases to trimming and J lost 0 bases, with 6 bases between them. This CDR3 is 14 amino acids long.

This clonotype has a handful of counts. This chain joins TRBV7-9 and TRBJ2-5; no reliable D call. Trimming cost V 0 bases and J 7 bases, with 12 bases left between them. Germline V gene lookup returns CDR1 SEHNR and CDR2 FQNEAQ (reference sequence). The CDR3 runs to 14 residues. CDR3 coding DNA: TGTGCCAGCAGCTTAGCGTCCGTATCGGGGACCCAGTACTTC. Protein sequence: CASSLASVSGTQYF.

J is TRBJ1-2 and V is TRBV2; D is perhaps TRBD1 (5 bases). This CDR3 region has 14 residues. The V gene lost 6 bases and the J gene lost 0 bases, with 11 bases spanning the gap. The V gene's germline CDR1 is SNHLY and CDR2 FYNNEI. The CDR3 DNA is TGTGCCAGCAGGAGGGGAGTCTCTAACTATGGCTACACCTTC. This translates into CASRRGVSNYGYTF.